Listed below are T cell receptor beta chains from one sample, sequenced in a study of blood T cell repertoires in COVID-19. Sequenced by immunoSEQ multiplex PCR; TCRdb stores in-frame clones only, minus some. Of around 250,000 clones listed, 85% to 90% are singletons. The sample taken for sequencing was peripheral blood. The receptor source for this set is a man aged 18 to 29 with active or convalescent COVID-19. Both conserved end residues are part of each CDR3. The D gene is left open where the match is weak. Clone size, where shown, is once, few, many, or a class for clones that have expanded.

clone size: .
J gene: TRBJ2-3
V gene: TRBV5-1
D gene: .
CDR3 protein: CASSTTGQPTDTQYF
CDR3 DNA: TGCGCCAGCAGCACCACCGGACAGCCCACAGATACGCAGTATTTT

clone size: .
J gene: TRBJ1-5
V gene: TRBV7-2
D gene: .
CDR3 protein: CASSFLVTNQPQHF
CDR3 DNA: TGTGCCAGCAGCTTTCTGGTCACTAATCAGCCCCAGCATTTT

clone size: few
J gene: TRBJ1-6
V gene: TRBV7-3
D gene: .
CDR3 protein: CASSREKQSPLHF
CDR3 DNA: TGTGCCAGCAGCCGGGAGAAACAATCACCCCTCCACTTT

clone size: .
J gene: TRBJ2-7
V gene: TRBV27
D gene: TRBD1
CDR3 protein: CASSSDRVEQYF
CDR3 DNA: TGTGCCAGCAGTTCCGACAGGGTCGAGCAGTACTTC

clone size: .
J gene: TRBJ2-7
V gene: TRBV9
D gene: .
CDR3 protein: CASSVLDTTGEQYF
CDR3 DNA: TGTGCCAGCAGCGTACTTGACACCACCGGCGAGCAGTACTTC

clone size: .
J gene: TRBJ2-1
V gene: TRBV23-1
D gene: .
CDR3 protein: CATSSEGPPKVEQFF
CDR3 DNA: TGCGCCACCTCATCGGAGGGGCCCCCCAAGGTCGAGCAGTTCTTC

clone size: .
J gene: TRBJ2-7
V gene: TRBV30
D gene: .
CDR3 protein: CAWSPAGAYEQYF
CDR3 DNA: TGTGCCTGGAGTCCCGCAGGGGCCTACGAGCAGTACTTC

clone size: few
J gene: TRBJ2-2
V gene: TRBV9
D gene: TRBD2
CDR3 protein: CASSVVGRGGTGELFF
CDR3 DNA: TGTGCCAGCAGCGTAGTTGGGAGGGGTGGAACCGGGGAGCTGTTTTTT

clone size: .
J gene: TRBJ2-7
V gene: TRBV6-5
D gene: .
CDR3 protein: CASSYEGVGEQYF
CDR3 DNA: TGTGCCAGCAGTTACGAGGGCGTGGGGGAGCAGTACTTC

clone size: .
J gene: TRBJ2-7
V gene: TRBV7-3
D gene: TRBD2
CDR3 protein: CASSPTSGGLQGQYF
CDR3 DNA: TGTGCCAGCAGCCCAACTAGCGGGGGTTTACAGGGGCAGTACTTC

clone size: .
J gene: TRBJ1-4
V gene: TRBV2
D gene: .
CDR3 protein: CASRGDGLNEKLFF
CDR3 DNA: TGTGCCAGCAGGGGAGACGGGTTAAATGAAAAACTGTTTTTT

clone size: few
J gene: TRBJ2-7
V gene: TRBV19
D gene: TRBD2
CDR3 protein: CARRNPQREVSYEQYF
CDR3 DNA: TGTGCCAGAAGAAACCCTCAGCGGGAGGTGTCCTACGAGCAGTACTTC

clone size: .
J gene: TRBJ2-5
V gene: TRBV7-9
D gene: TRBD2
CDR3 protein: CASRGPGGRETQYF
CDR3 DNA: TGTGCCAGCAGAGGCCCGGGAGGGAGGGAGACCCAGTACTTC

clone size: .
J gene: TRBJ2-3
V gene: TRBV6-4
D gene: .
CDR3 protein: CASSDSRGGTDTQYF
CDR3 DNA: TGTGCCAGCAGTGACTCTAGGGGAGGTACAGATACGCAGTATTTT

clone size: few
J gene: TRBJ2-7
V gene: TRBV7-2
D gene: TRBD1
CDR3 protein: CASSLGPPGQGYEQYF
CDR3 DNA: TGTGCCAGCAGCTTGGGACCCCCGGGACAGGGATACGAGCAGTACTTC

clone size: .
J gene: TRBJ1-3
V gene: TRBV3-1/TRBV3-2
D gene: .
CDR3 protein: CAGTGLSGNTIYF
CDR3 DNA: TGTGCCGGCACAGGCCTCTCTGGAAACACCATATATTTT

clone size: .
J gene: TRBJ2-1
V gene: TRBV4-1
D gene: .
CDR3 protein: CASSMSSYNEQFF
CDR3 DNA: TGCGCCAGCAGCATGAGCTCCTACAATGAGCAGTTCTTC

clone size: once
J gene: TRBJ1-4
V gene: TRBV5-1
D gene: .
CDR3 protein: CASSLGEGVNIRNEKLFF
CDR3 DNA: TGCGCCAGCAGCTTAGGGGAGGGGGTGAACATCAGGAATGAAAAACTGTTTTTT

clone size: .
J gene: TRBJ2-7
V gene: TRBV7-8
D gene: .
CDR3 protein: CASSIRRDTFSYEQYF
CDR3 DNA: TGTGCCAGCAGCATAAGACGGGACACCTTCTCCTACGAGCAGTACTTC

clone size: .
J gene: TRBJ2-5
V gene: TRBV9
D gene: TRBD2
CDR3 protein: CASSAAGGLGETQYF
CDR3 DNA: TGTGCCAGCAGCGCCGCGGGAGGTCTAGGGGAGACCCAGTACTTC

clone size: .
J gene: TRBJ1-1
V gene: TRBV3-1/TRBV3-2
D gene: .
CDR3 protein: CASSQRSLEAFF
CDR3 DNA: TGTGCCAGCAGCCAAAGGAGCCTTGAAGCTTTCTTT

clone size: .
J gene: TRBJ1-4
V gene: TRBV7-9
D gene: TRBD1
CDR3 protein: CASSLSGQGHEKLFF
CDR3 DNA: TGTGCCAGCAGCTTATCGGGACAGGGGCATGAAAAACTGTTTTTT

clone size: .
J gene: TRBJ2-7
V gene: TRBV30
D gene: TRBD1
CDR3 protein: CAWSPGTGDYEQYF
CDR3 DNA: TGTGCCTGGAGCCCCGGGACAGGGGATTACGAGCAGTACTTC

clone size: .
J gene: TRBJ1-6
V gene: TRBV9
D gene: .
CDR3 protein: CASSVDRNSPLHF
CDR3 DNA: TGTGCCAGCAGCGTTGACAGGAATTCACCCCTCCACTTT

clone size: .
J gene: TRBJ2-5
V gene: TRBV5-4
D gene: .
CDR3 protein: CASSLPGAETQYF
CDR3 DNA: TGTGCCAGCAGCTTGCCAGGGGCGGAGACCCAGTACTTC

clone size: .
J gene: TRBJ1-5
V gene: TRBV24-1
D gene: TRBD1
CDR3 protein: CAILRLRDRGKNYGNQPQHF
CDR3 DNA: TGTGCCATCCTCCGCCTTCGGGACAGGGGGAAAAATTATGGCAATCAGCCCCAGCATTTT

clone size: .
J gene: TRBJ1-2
V gene: TRBV19
D gene: TRBD1
CDR3 protein: CASSPRTGAYGYTF
CDR3 DNA: TGTGCCAGTAGTCCGCGGACAGGGGCATACGGCTACACCTTC

clone size: .
J gene: TRBJ2-2
V gene: TRBV5-4
D gene: .
CDR3 protein: CASSAQGAGPRGELFF
CDR3 DNA: TGTGCCAGCAGCGCCCAAGGGGCTGGCCCAAGGGGGGAGCTGTTTTTT

clone size: .
J gene: TRBJ1-1
V gene: TRBV10-1
D gene: TRBD1
CDR3 protein: CASSEPRNTGGTEAFF
CDR3 DNA: TGCGCCAGCAGTGAGCCCAGGAATACAGGGGGCACTGAAGCTTTCTTT

clone size: .
J gene: TRBJ1-1
V gene: TRBV6-2/TRBV6-3
D gene: .
CDR3 protein: CASSYLDTEAFF
CDR3 DNA: TGTGCCAGCAGTTACTTAGACACTGAAGCTTTCTTT

clone size: .
J gene: TRBJ2-1
V gene: TRBV6-2/TRBV6-3
D gene: .
CDR3 protein: CASSLLYNEQFF
CDR3 DNA: TGTGCCAGCAGCTTGCTATACAATGAGCAGTTCTTC

clone size: .
J gene: TRBJ1-1
V gene: TRBV19
D gene: TRBD1
CDR3 protein: CASSPGTGVHTEAFF
CDR3 DNA: TGTGCCAGTAGTCCAGGGACAGGAGTCCACACTGAAGCTTTCTTT

clone size: .
J gene: TRBJ2-3
V gene: TRBV9
D gene: TRBD2
CDR3 protein: CASSGTSGYLTDTQYF
CDR3 DNA: TGTGCCAGCAGCGGCACTAGCGGATACCTCACAGATACGCAGTATTTT

clone size: .
J gene: TRBJ1-2
V gene: TRBV3-1/TRBV3-2
D gene: .
CDR3 protein: CASSGGRESGYTF
CDR3 DNA: TGTGCCAGCTCGGGGGGGCGGGAAAGTGGCTACACCTTC

clone size: once
J gene: TRBJ2-3
V gene: TRBV5-4
D gene: .
CDR3 protein: CASSSPRGSDTQYF
CDR3 DNA: TGTGCCAGCAGTTCGCCTCGGGGTTCAGATACGCAGTATTTT

clone size: .
J gene: TRBJ2-7
V gene: TRBV11-2
D gene: .
CDR3 protein: CASSLEAWSAYSYEQYF
CDR3 DNA: TGTGCCAGCAGCTTAGAGGCTTGGTCCGCTTACTCCTACGAGCAGTACTTC

clone size: .
J gene: TRBJ1-4
V gene: TRBV11-3
D gene: .
CDR3 protein: CASSLIGVEKLFF
CDR3 DNA: TGTGCCAGCAGCTTAATCGGGGTGGAAAAACTGTTTTTT

clone size: .
J gene: TRBJ1-1
V gene: TRBV2
D gene: .
CDR3 protein: CASITGQASSEAFF
CDR3 DNA: TGTGCCAGCATCACCGGACAAGCTTCATCTGAAGCTTTCTTT

clone size: .
J gene: TRBJ2-7
V gene: TRBV5-6
D gene: .
CDR3 protein: CASSRKRTGISYEQYF
CDR3 DNA: TGTGCCAGCTCCAGAAAGAGGACGGGGATCTCCTACGAGCAGTACTTC

clone size: .
J gene: TRBJ2-3
V gene: TRBV11-2
D gene: TRBD2
CDR3 protein: CASSSFRGAREAVDTQYF
CDR3 DNA: TGTGCCAGCAGCTCCTTCCGAGGGGCGCGGGAGGCCGTAGATACGCAGTATTTT

clone size: .
J gene: TRBJ2-7
V gene: TRBV28
D gene: TRBD1
CDR3 protein: CASTPRDRVYEQYF
CDR3 DNA: TGTGCCAGCACCCCCCGGGACAGGGTCTACGAGCAGTACTTC

clone size: .
J gene: TRBJ1-4
V gene: TRBV9
D gene: TRBD1
CDR3 protein: CASSVDDRAGLATNEKLFF
CDR3 DNA: TGTGCCAGCAGCGTAGATGACAGGGCGGGGCTCGCAACTAATGAAAAACTGTTTTTT

clone size: .
J gene: TRBJ2-3
V gene: TRBV9
D gene: .
CDR3 protein: CASSSGSDTQYF
CDR3 DNA: TGTGCCAGCAGTTCAGGATCAGATACGCAGTATTTT

clone size: .
J gene: TRBJ2-7
V gene: TRBV7-8
D gene: .
CDR3 protein: CASSLRVSYEQYF
CDR3 DNA: TGTGCCAGCAGCTTAAGAGTCTCCTACGAGCAGTACTTC

clone size: .
J gene: TRBJ2-5
V gene: TRBV7-2
D gene: .
CDR3 protein: CASSESWGPQETQYF
CDR3 DNA: TGTGCCAGCAGCGAGAGTTGGGGGCCCCAAGAGACCCAGTACTTC

clone size: .
J gene: TRBJ2-7
V gene: TRBV29-1
D gene: TRBD1
CDR3 protein: CSAMRGTGKREQYF
CDR3 DNA: TGCAGCGCCATGAGAGGGACAGGGAAGCGCGAGCAGTACTTC

clone size: .
J gene: TRBJ2-7
V gene: TRBV4-2
D gene: TRBD1
CDR3 protein: CASSQGTGNGYEQYF
CDR3 DNA: TGTGCCAGCAGCCAAGGGACAGGGAATGGGTACGAGCAGTACTTC

clone size: .
J gene: TRBJ1-2
V gene: TRBV30
D gene: TRBD1
CDR3 protein: CAWGRQGSVGGYTF
CDR3 DNA: TGTGCCTGGGGTAGACAGGGGAGCGTTGGTGGCTACACCTTC

clone size: .
J gene: TRBJ1-2
V gene: TRBV7-9
D gene: .
CDR3 protein: CASSAPEEPIFYTF
CDR3 DNA: TGTGCCAGCAGCGCCCCTGAGGAGCCGATCTTCTACACCTTC